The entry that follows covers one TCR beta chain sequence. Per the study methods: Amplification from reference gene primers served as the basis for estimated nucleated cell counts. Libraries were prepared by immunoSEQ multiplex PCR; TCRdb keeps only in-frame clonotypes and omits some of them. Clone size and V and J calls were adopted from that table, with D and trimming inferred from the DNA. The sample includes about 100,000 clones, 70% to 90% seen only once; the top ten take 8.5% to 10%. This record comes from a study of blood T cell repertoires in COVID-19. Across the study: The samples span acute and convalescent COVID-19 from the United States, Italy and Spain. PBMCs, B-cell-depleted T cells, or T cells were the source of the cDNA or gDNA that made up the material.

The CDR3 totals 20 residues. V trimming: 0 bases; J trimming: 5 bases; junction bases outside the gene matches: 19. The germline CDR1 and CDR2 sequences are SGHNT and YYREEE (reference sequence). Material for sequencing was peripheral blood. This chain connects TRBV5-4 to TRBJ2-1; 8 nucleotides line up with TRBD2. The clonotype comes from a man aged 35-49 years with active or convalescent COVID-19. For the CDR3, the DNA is TGTGCCAGCAGCTTGGGCGTTTACGCGGGGGGTACACCCGGCAACAATGAGCAGTTCTTC. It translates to CASSLGVYAGGTPGNNEQFF.